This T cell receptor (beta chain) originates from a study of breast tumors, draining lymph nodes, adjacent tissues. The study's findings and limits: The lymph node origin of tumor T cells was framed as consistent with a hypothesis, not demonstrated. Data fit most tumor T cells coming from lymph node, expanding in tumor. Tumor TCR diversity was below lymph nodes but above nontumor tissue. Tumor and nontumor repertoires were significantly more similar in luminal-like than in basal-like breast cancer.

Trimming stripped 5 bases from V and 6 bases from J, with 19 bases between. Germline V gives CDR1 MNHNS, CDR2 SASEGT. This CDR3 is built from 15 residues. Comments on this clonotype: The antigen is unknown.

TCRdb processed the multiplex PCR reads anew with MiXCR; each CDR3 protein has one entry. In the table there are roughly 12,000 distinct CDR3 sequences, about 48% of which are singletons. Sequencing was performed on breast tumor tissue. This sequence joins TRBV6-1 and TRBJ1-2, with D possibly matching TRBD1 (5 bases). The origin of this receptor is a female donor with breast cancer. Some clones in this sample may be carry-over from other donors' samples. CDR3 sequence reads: CASSHIGSRANGYTF. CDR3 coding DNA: TGTGCCAGCAGTCACATAGGATCCAGGGCCAATGGCTACACCTTC.